The 13 T cell receptor beta chains below come from one sample, sequenced in a study of CD8 T cell repertoires and HIV-1 epitope variants. Their antigens remain unidentified. Profiled with immunoSEQ multiplex PCR; TCRdb holds only in-frame clones, not every one. The table lists fewer than 3,500 clones, around 63% of them singletons. Sequencing used cultured CD8+ T cells derived from PBMCs. Source of these receptors: a male donor with HIV.

The V and J genes are TRBV7-8 and TRBJ1-2; TRBD1 aligns across 7 bases. The germline V gene has CDR1 SGHVS and CDR2 FQNEAQ. The CDR3 is made up of 15 amino acids. V was clipped by 5 bases and J by 5 bases; unmatched bases: 11. The CDR3 DNA follows: TGTGCCAGCAGCGACGGACAGGTATCGCCGTATGGCTACACCTTC. The encoded protein is CASSDGQVSPYGYTF.

The genes are TRBV9 and TRBJ2-1; 9 nucleotides match TRBD2. The CDR3 is made up of 13 amino acids. The V gene's germline CDR1 is SGDLS and CDR2 YYNGEE. The V and J ends lost 3 bases and 5 bases, in that order; junction bases with no gene match: 0. The CDR3 region has the DNA TGTGCCAGCAGCGGACTAGCGGACAATGAGCAGTTCTTC. It codes for CASSGLADNEQFF.

V gene TRBV7-8 combines with J gene TRBJ1-1; D is undetermined. The length of the CDR3 is 14 residues. Deletions cut 2 bases from V and 3 bases from J, with 10 bases between. Germline V CDR1 and CDR2: SGHVS, FQNEAQ. The CDR3 region is CASSLKGSDTEAFF. CDR3 nucleotides: TGTGCCAGCAGCTTAAAAGGGTCGGACACTGAAGCTTTCTTT.

The chain recombines TRBV27 with TRBJ1-4; the match to TRBD1 covers 12 bases. The germline gives CDR1 MNHEY, CDR2 SMNVEV (reference sequence). The CDR3 loop spans 16 amino acids. The V segment lost 5 bases and the J segment 8 bases; nucleotides outside the gene matches: 9. This CDR3 reads CASSLGTGGYAEKLFF. DNA of the CDR3: TGTGCCAGCAGTCTCGGGACAGGGGGCTACGCGGAAAAACTGTTTTTT.

This rearrangement joins TRBV30 to TRBJ2-5, with TRBD1 identical over 9 bases. This CDR3 comprises 13 residues. V shed 5 bases and J 5 bases; nucleotides not matched to a gene: 6. CDR1 and CDR2 from the germline V gene are GTSNPN and SVGIG (reference sequence). CDR3 residues: CAWQDRGGETQYF. Here the CDR3 DNA reads TGTGCCTGGCAGGACAGGGGCGGGGAGACCCAGTACTTC. Drawing the rest from reference TRBV30 and TRBJ2-5, the complete variable domain is SQTIHQWPATLVQPVGSPLSLECTVEGTSNPNLYWYRQAAGRGLQLLFYSVGIGQISSEVPQNLSASRPQDRQFILSSKKLLLSDSGFYLCAWQDRGGETQYFGPGTRLLVL.

This clone was seen a few times. The V call is TRBV5-1, the J call TRBJ1-1; D unresolved. V lost 0 bases, J lost 3 bases, and 6 bases lay in between. The CDR3 runs to 13 residues. Germline CDR1 is SGHRS and CDR2 is YFSETQ. Written as DNA, the CDR3 is TGCGCCAGCAGCTTGGCGAGGGACACTGAAGCTTTCTTT. It encodes CASSLARDTEAFF.

The chain combines TRBV13 with TRBJ2-1; D assignment may be TRBD1 or TRBD2 (6 bases each). CDR3 length: 15 residues. V lost 6 bases and J lost 2, with 14 bases in between. CDR1 PRHDT and CDR2 FYEKMQ come from the germline V gene (reference sequence). The CDR3 sequence: CASRGGGMPYNEQFF. CDR3 sequence (DNA): TGTGCCAGCAGGGGGGGCGGGATGCCCTACAATGAGCAGTTCTTC.

The gene calls are TRBV5-6 and TRBJ2-7, with D perhaps matching TRBD1 (5 bases). Trimming pared 4 bases from V and 5 bases from J, leaving 25 bases between. There are 17 residues in the CDR3. Germline loops: CDR1 SGHDT, CDR2 YYEEEE. The CDR3 nucleotides are TGTGCCAGCAGCCGGTGGGGCGGTAAGGAGAAGGCGAACGAGCAGTACTTC. This sequence encodes CASSRWGGKEKANEQYF.

The genes are TRBV4-2 and TRBJ1-5; TRBD1 might be the D (5 bases). In germline, CDR1 is LGHNA, CDR2 YNFKEQ. The CDR3 sequence is 15 residues long. Deletions cut 0 bases from V and 5 bases from J, with 11 bases between. Here the CDR3 reads CASSQDEGGDQPQHF. CDR3 sequence (DNA): TGTGCCAGCAGCCAAGATGAGGGAGGGGATCAGCCCCAGCATTTT.

This clone was counted between two and nine times. The chain employs TRBV27 and TRBJ2-2; no reliable D call. The ends were cut back, 3 bases at V and 4 bases at J, with 3 bases in the middle. CDR3 size: 12 residues. The germline CDR1 and CDR2 sequences are MNHEY and SMNVEV (reference sequence). CDR3 loop: CASSFGTGELFF. The DNA of the CDR3 is TGTGCCAGCAGTTTCGGCACCGGGGAGCTGTTTTTT.

The V and J genes are TRBV7-9 and TRBJ2-1, with D maybe TRBD2 (5 bases). CDR3 length equals 12 residues. Germline lookup yields CDR1 SEHNR and CDR2 FQNEAQ (reference sequence). Trimming took 5 bases from V and 9 from J, leaving 11 bases between them. CDR3 DNA sequence: TGTGCCAGCAGCCGCTCGGGGTTTGAGCAGTTCTTC. Translating gives CASSRSGFEQFF.

V is TRBV27 and J is TRBJ1-5; no reliable D call. CDR3 length: 14 amino acids. The V end was cut by 3 bases, the J end by 3 bases, with 9 bases between. The germline V gene has CDR1 MNHEY and CDR2 SMNVEV (reference sequence). The CDR3 is CASSLVGFNQPQHF. The CDR3 DNA follows: TGTGCCAGCAGTTTGGTGGGATTCAATCAGCCCCAGCATTTT.

This clone was found a few times. This chain links TRBV11-2 with TRBJ2-2, with 7 positions matching TRBD1. CDR1 and CDR2 from the germline V gene are SGHAT and FQNNGV. Losses at the gene ends were 0 bases for V and 3 bases for J; bases not matched to a gene: 4. This CDR3 spans 16 amino acids. The CDR3 region has the DNA TGTGCCAGCAGCTTAGAAGTACAGGGGTACACCGGGGAGCTGTTTTTT. Translating it yields CASSLEVQGYTGELFF.